These 16 T cell receptor beta chains share one sample of origin, sequenced in a study of OX40 agonist ivuxolimab in advanced cancers. Profiling relied on immunoSEQ multiplex PCR, and the TCRdb table lists in-frame clones only, not all of them. The repertoire consists of around 69,000 clones, with about 85% occurring once and the leading ten covering less than 4%. The specimen comprised CD4+ or CD8+ T cells sorted from blood, sampled in a trial of the OX40 agonist ivuxolimab. The receptors here all came from an adult with an advanced solid tumor such as melanoma, head and neck, liver or kidney cancer.

V and J are TRBV23-1 and TRBJ2-2; 9 positions agree with TRBD1. TRBV23-1 falls under the ORF class, with uncertain function. With 2 bases clipped from V and 0 bases from J, the junction kept 10 bases outside the gene matches. The CDR3 has 19 amino acids. The CDR3 bases are TGCGCCAGCAGTCAAAAACGCCCGGGACAGGGACCGAACACCGGGGAGCTGTTTTTT. It codes for CASSQKRPGQGPNTGELFF.

This chain uses TRBV10-3 with TRBJ2-3; TRBD2 matches at 8 bases. Germline values: CDR1 ENHRY, CDR2 SYGVKD. The V gene end was trimmed by 4 bases and the J gene end by 6 bases; junction bases not matched to a gene: 12. CDR3 length: 16 residues. In nucleotides, the CDR3 is TGTGCCATCAGTGGCCGGGGTAGCGGGGCTCTGGATACGCAGTATTTT. Protein sequence: CAISGRGSGALDTQYF.

J is TRBJ2-1 and V is TRBV18, with D possibly being TRBD2 (8 bases). CDR1 KGHSH and CDR2 LQKENI come from the germline V gene. The CDR3 extends over 16 amino acids. The V end was cut by 3 bases, the J end by 6 bases, with 18 bases between. The DNA of the CDR3 is TGTGCCAGCTCACCCTCGGCAGCGGGGGACAGCAATGAGCAGTTCTTC. It specifies CASSPSAAGDSNEQFF.

The sample holds one count of this clone. The chain joins TRBV4-3 to TRBJ2-7; 7 bases fit TRBD1. Trimming cost V 0 bases and J 2 bases; bases outside gene matches: 4. This CDR3 contains 15 residues. Germline CDR1 reads LGHNA; CDR2 reads YSLEER. The CDR3 protein is CASSQDRTGAYEQYF. CDR3 in DNA: TGCGCCAGCAGCCAAGATCGAACAGGGGCCTACGAGCAGTACTTC.

The CDR3, as DNA: TGTGCCAGCAGCCGTGACAGGGGCTCCATCGTTGCAACTAATGAAAAACTGTTTTTT. Protein sequence: CASSRDRGSIVATNEKLFF. The chain employs TRBV5-6 and TRBJ1-4; 8 bases line up with TRBD1. This CDR3 comprises 19 residues. CDR1 is SGHDT and CDR2 is YYEEEE in the germline V gene. The junction had 14 bases not matched to a gene; V was cut back by 4 bases and J by 0 bases.

This clone was observed once. J is TRBJ1-2 and V is TRBV25-1; perhaps TRBD1 as D (6 bases). The length of the CDR3 is 15 residues. V was pared by 2 bases and J by 8 bases, with 18 bases between. CDR1 and CDR2 from the germline V gene are MGHDK and SYGVNS. The CDR3 spells CASSENMGAQKGYTF. The CDR3 bases are TGTGCCAGCAGTGAAAATATGGGGGCCCAGAAAGGCTACACCTTC.

This clone was recorded once. This sequence joins TRBV5-8 and TRBJ2-7; 7 nucleotides line up with TRBD2. The CDR3 runs 14 residues. CDR1 is SGHTS, CDR2 YDEGEE, per germline. Unmatched junction bases numbered 4, after V lost 0 bases and J lost 4 bases. The CDR3 loop is CASSLAGGVYEQYF. In DNA, the CDR3 is TGTGCCAGCAGCTTGGCGGGAGGAGTATACGAGCAGTACTTC.

The rearrangement uses TRBV5-1 and TRBJ2-1; D ambiguous. V dropped 4 bases and J dropped 5 bases, with 10 bases sitting between them. The CDR3 is 13 amino acids. Germline lookup yields CDR1 SGHRS and CDR2 YFSETQ. CDR3 nucleotides: TGCGCCAGCAGCCTGCGAACAAACAATGAGCAGTTCTTC. Its protein product is CASSLRTNNEQFF.

This clone has a handful of counts. CDR3: CASSPPGPFIFEQFF. CDR3 in DNA: TGTGCCAGTAGTCCCCCAGGCCCCTTCATTTTTGAGCAGTTCTTC. The V gene is TRBV19, the J gene TRBJ2-1; D is ambiguous. The CDR3 length is 15 residues. CDR1 LNHDA and CDR2 SQIVND come from the germline V gene (reference sequence). With 5 bases removed from V and 9 bases from J, the gap between germline ends came to 20 bases.

The chain has TRBV9 and TRBJ2-5; no reliable D call. With 3 bases removed from V and 0 bases from J, the gap between germline ends came to 12 bases. CDR3 length equals 15 residues. CDR1 and CDR2 (germline): SGDLS, YYNGEE. This CDR3 is CASSDRHGYQETQYF. In DNA form, the CDR3 reads TGTGCCAGCAGCGACCGACACGGCTACCAAGAGACCCAGTACTTC.

This clone was counted a single time. The chain couples TRBV19 to TRBJ2-1, with D perhaps TRBD2 (5 bases). CDR3 length: 12 residues. Germline values: CDR1 LNHDA, CDR2 SQIVND (reference sequence). Deletions cut 9 bases from V and 4 bases from J, with 10 bases between. This CDR3 reads CASSSFYNEQFF. CDR3 nucleotides: TGTGCCAGCTCTAGCTTTTACAATGAGCAGTTCTTC.

This rearrangement joins TRBV18 to TRBJ2-5; TRBD2 matches 12 bases. The CDR3 is 18 amino acids. Germline-derived CDR1 and CDR2 are KGHSH and LQKENI. Germline trimming cut 0 bases from V and 2 bases from J; bases unmatched to any gene: 7. CDR3 residues: CASSPPPSGGAPQETQYF. The CDR3 nucleotides are TGTGCCAGCTCACCACCGCCTAGCGGGGGGGCTCCGCAAGAGACCCAGTACTTC.

This clone was detected only once. The V gene is TRBV27, the J gene TRBJ1-2, with 8 bases aligning to TRBD1. CDR1 and CDR2 from the germline V gene are MNHEY and SMNVEV (reference sequence). This CDR3 contains 13 residues. V shed 6 bases and J 6 bases; nucleotides not matched to a gene: 6. Written as DNA, the CDR3 is TGTGCCAGCAGGTCAGGGGGCGCTGATGGCTACACCTTC. Protein: CASRSGGADGYTF.

The J gene is TRBJ2-1, the V gene TRBV19; a weak D match, TRBD1 (6 bases). Germline CDR1 and CDR2: LNHDA and SQIVND (reference sequence). This CDR3 is built from 15 residues. Trimming left V 2 bases short and J 9 bases short, with 17 bases between. Written as DNA, the CDR3 is TGTGCCAGTAGTATAAGGGCAGGGGTGTTGGGTGAGCAGTTCTTC. Its translation is CASSIRAGVLGEQFF.

This clone was detected a few times. The chain carries TRBV11-2 and TRBJ1-1; 7 positions agree with TRBD1. The germline V gene has CDR1 SGHAT and CDR2 FQNNGV. There are 15 residues in the CDR3. The trim removed 4 bases at V and 1 base at J, leaving 6 bases unmatched. This CDR3 is CASSSVRGQNTEAFF. The DNA of the CDR3 is TGTGCCAGCAGCTCAGTAAGGGGGCAGAACACTGAAGCTTTCTTT.

The DNA for the CDR3 is TGTGCCAGCAGCTTGGGACAGGCCATTAACTATGGCTACACCTTC. It specifies CASSLGQAINYGYTF. V gene TRBV5-6 combines with J gene TRBJ1-2, with D possibly being TRBD1 (6 bases). This CDR3 has 15 residues. Trimming removed 0 bases at V and 1 base at J, with 10 bases between. Germline lookup yields CDR1 SGHDT and CDR2 YYEEEE.